The T cell receptor beta chain described here comes from a study of T-cell memory formation after mild COVID-19. With constant-segment primers, 5'RACE yielded cDNA libraries of TCR alpha and TCR beta that carried sample barcodes and UMIs. TCRdb passed the 5' RACE reads through MiXCR, listing each CDR3 protein once. The sample contains about half a million distinct CDR3 sequences, approximately 18% of which appear only once. Only a few counts were recorded for this clonotype. The target antigen is unknown. The study, taken as a whole, reports: Whether day 37 second-wave clones are SARS-CoV-2-specific was not confirmed. Some clones that responded turned up in pre-infection memory, which suggests that cross-reactive memory joined in.

This CDR3 spans 14 amino acids. Trimming took off 6 bases at V and 7 bases at J, with 16 bases between the two ends. The J gene is TRBJ2-1, the V gene TRBV12-3 or TRBV12-4; maybe TRBD2 (6 bases). Source material: PBMCs or a T cell subset sorted from them (not recorded which). This sequence originates from an adult woman who had mild COVID-19 (a few samples of this study predate the infection). Cell type and time point are not known. The CDR3 loop is CASRAPGEKNEQFF. DNA of the CDR3: TGTGCCAGCAGGGCCCCGGGAGAGAAAAATGAGCAGTTCTTC.